This T cell receptor beta chain was recovered during a study of graft-versus-host responses after intestinal transplantation. Background on the study: Recipients received multivisceral, liver-intestinal, or isolated intestinal transplants.

This CDR3 contains 15 residues. Germline V gene sequence: CDR1 SEHNR, CDR2 FQNEAQ (reference sequence). Sequencing used immunoSEQ multiplex PCR; TCRdb keeps in-frame clones, though not all of them. This repertoire shows 50,000 to 60,000 clones, about nine tenths found once; its top ten account for approximately 2.7%. About this clone: Its antigen is as yet unknown. The junction departs from germline at one end; a sequencing error may be responsible.

J is TRBJ1-4 and V is TRBV7-9, with D possibly being TRBD1 (6 bases). The receptor's source is a human donor who was the organ donor for an intestinal transplant. The starting material was unstimulated CD4+ T cells sorted from spleen or lymph node cells, obtained before transplant. The CDR3 sequence is CASSLVRGLNEKLLF. In DNA, the CDR3 is TGTGCCAGCAGCCTAGTCAGGGGTCTTAATGAAAAACTGCTTTTT.